This record looks at one TCR beta chain sequence and its context. This clonotype appeared many times. Its antigen has not been determined. No base quality information exists; no much larger clone differs at one position. To prepare the library, multiplex PCR was applied. Sequencing was performed on an Illumina HiSeq 4000. iRepertoire HTBI primers and Arm-PCR amplification of CDR3 regions were used to construct TCR beta libraries. Before sequencing, the PCR products went through gel purification. As for how the authors treated the data: Gene usage analysis of CDR3 amino acid clonotypes relied on the roughly 60 TRBV and 14 TRBJ segments identified across samples. COPE and FqMerger were used to merge the filtered high-quality paired reads into contigs. BLAST was used to align contigs to IMGT TRBV, TRBD and TRBJ reference genes, and CDR3 was defined according to IMGT. Any clonotype with a frequency above 0.1% was classified as a highly expanded clone. Shannon entropy served as the measure of repertoire diversity, while the Gini coefficient captured V-J evenness. A clonotype found in more than one individual was treated as public. The raw public data were reprocessed by TCRdb itself: fastp quality trimming at Q25, MiXCR clonotype calling, in-frame beta chains only. Here each entry gathers all rows of one CDR3 protein and keeps the most common genes and DNA. The V and J calls here are based on TCRdb, not the publication. Across this sample there are 400,000 to 500,000 distinct CDR3 sequences, with roughly 21% seen only once. Of the sample, around 7% falls within the top ten clones.

These data originate in a study of regulatory T cells in long-lasting Graves disease (dated by TCRdb to the early 2020s). For the study in its entirety: To count as having persistent Graves' disease, a patient had to have received antithyroid drug treatment for over 5 years with TSH receptor autoantibodies remaining persistently positive. Peripheral blood TCR sequencing and RNA sequencing compared persistent Graves' disease patients with newly diagnosed Graves' disease patients. The study was conducted in China and was registered as a clinical trial. A total of some 35 samples underwent TCR sequencing, from about 13 patients with persistent Graves' disease and roughly 20 patients with newly diagnosed Graves' disease. In the clinical cohort, patients with persistent Graves' disease had used antithyroid drugs for an average of roughly ten years.

The label giving this sample's time point can be read as: persistent/refractory GD, antithyroid drugs over 5 years with positive TRAb. For both TCR sequencing and RNA sequencing, RNA was extracted from PBMCs using TRIzol. Graves' disease was diagnosed according to American Thyroid Association guidelines. The patients came from an endocrinology department in Xi'an, China. Each patient gave around 9 milliliters of peripheral blood, collected in an EDTA anticoagulant tube. PBMCs were isolated by Ficoll Paque Plus density gradient separation without further T cell sorting. An Agilent 2100 Bioanalyzer and agarose gel were used to check RNA quality, and a NanoDrop 2000 was used to measure RNA concentration. Study-wide conclusions, independent of this receptor: Compared with newly diagnosed patients, patients with persistent Graves' disease had lower TCR Shannon entropy and fewer highly expanded clones, which suggests clonal expansion. Sequencing and analysis were restricted to the TCR beta chain. TRBV28, TRBJ1-2 and TRBJ2-5 were preferentially used in persistent disease, while TRBV20-1 and TRBJ2-1 were favored in newly diagnosed disease. Because the primary lesion, thyroid tissue, could not be accessed, the study looked at peripheral blood alone. Patients with persistent disease shared more public clonotypes (over 2,500) than newly diagnosed patients did (more than 900). As a limitation, the authors acknowledged that the small sample size may reduce accuracy.

Based on the germline V gene, the CDR1 and CDR2 sequences are MDHEN and SYDVKM. The CDR3 holds 16 amino acids from the cysteine to the phenylalanine. CDR3 DNA is the only sequence kept; it has 48 bases, read in frame from the first base. V is shortened by 6 bases, J by 1 base, and the region joining them spans 18 bases. This TCR came from a female donor with Graves disease. Recombination joined TRBV28 with TRBJ1-1; TRBD1 is a possible D gene, resting on 6 matching bases. Material: peripheral blood mononuclear cells (PBMCs), obtained when the disease was refractory, from a patient treated with antithyroid drugs. The sequenced DNA is TGTGCCAGCAGACTTTACCCTTCAGGGGCGAACACTGAAGCTTTCTTT. It codes for CASRLYPSGANTEAFF.